This T cell receptor beta chain was sequenced in a study of Graves' ophthalmopathy and Graves' hyperthyroidism (dated by TCRdb to between 2018 and 2020). Some background on the complete study: Peripheral blood was collected at initial diagnosis, prior to any treatment. To tell Graves' ophthalmopathy apart from Graves' hyperthyroidism, and to predict which patients would progress to ophthalmopathy, the study relied on TCR beta repertoire signatures. In total, approximately 130 blood samples were TCR-sequenced: around 42 ophthalmopathy, roughly 77 hyperthyroidism and some 17 hyperthyroidism-to-ophthalmopathy patients. To explore V-J signatures distinguishing ophthalmopathy from hyperthyroidism, a discovery set of around 97 patients (about 43 ophthalmopathy, 55 to 60 stable hyperthyroidism) was enrolled. The independent validation cohort included around 19 hyperthyroidism patients plus 17 patients who later progressed from hyperthyroidism to ophthalmopathy. In more than five hyperthyroidism patients, the T-cell repertoires found in thyroid tissue were compared with those found in blood. After sampling, hyperthyroidism patients received methimazole starting at 30 mg daily, and ophthalmopathy patients received high-dose intravenous methylprednisolone. For training and testing, the approximately 92 patients in the discovery cohort were randomly divided in a 7:3 ratio.

General study outcomes and caveats: Most of the expanded thyroid clonotypes with a frequency above 0.001 were also detected in blood, and it was suggested that the thyroid immune response may be reflected by blood repertoires. Sample size was not predetermined statistically, and investigators were not blinded to group allocation. The 13-signature model separated ophthalmopathy from stable hyperthyroidism with around 90% sensitivity and 81.08% specificity in cross-validation, and 80%/75% in the test set. In validation, the model predicted ophthalmopathy progression with about 64% sensitivity and approximately 75% specificity; roughly 12 predicted patients were CT-confirmed with GO in a median of approximately six months.

For repertoire sequencing, the TCR beta CDR3 regions were amplified from RNA transcripts. The first round was an RT-PCR using HTBI primers with the Qiagen OneStep RT-PCR kit, and this first round was followed by a second-round multiplex PCR, then size selection and purification. Libraries were sequenced paired-end with 100 bp reads on an Illumina HiSeq2000. As for the original processing: SOAPnuke was used to process the reads, throwing out any read that had adapters, had uncalled bases, had a mean Phred below 15, or lacked an exact constant-primer or identifier match. High-quality paired reads were merged with COPE v1.2.5. Each unique nucleotide sequence was defined as a clonotype, and clonotypes were aligned to IMGT TRB V, D and J references with MiTCR v1.1. The analysis was limited to V-J combinations with a frequency above 0.0001, which together covered more than 99% of repertoires. A TCR clonal expansion and chaos score per V-J combination was defined as the ratio of F50 clonal expansion to chaos observed in the TCRdist matrix. Welch's t-statistics and random forest were used to reduce the features to around 13 V-J combinations, which were then used as input to a naive Bayes classifier. The similarity between thyroid and blood repertoires was quantified using the Morisita-Horn index. TCRdb's own reprocessing of the public reads used fastp at Q25 and MiXCR and kept productive beta chains. A single entry per CDR3 protein holds the most common genes and DNA from its merged rows. These V and J calls derive from TCRdb rather than the authors' analysis. Within this sample are over 500,000 distinct CDR3 sequences, with about 20% of them counted one time only. The ten largest account for approximately 6.5% of the sample.

The CDR3 contains 14 residues, cysteine and phenylalanine counted. Solely the CDR3 DNA is kept, with 42 bases framed from the first base. From a lookup of the germline V gene, CDR1 and CDR2 are SGHRS and YFSETQ. Germline trimming amounts to 4 bases on V and 6 bases on J, with 8 as the count of junction bases outside the gene matches. Hyperthyroidism was defined as stable when no progression to ophthalmopathy occurred within 18 months of follow-up. The hyperthyroidism patients were 18 to 65 years old and newly diagnosed, with a disease duration of less than 2 months. Patients with other autoimmune diseases, uncontrolled infections, pregnancy or lactation were excluded. Clinical symptoms, serum thyroxine, TRAb, thyroid ultrasound and orbital computed tomography were used for diagnosis. Ficoll-Paque density gradient centrifugation was used to isolate PBMCs from around 10 ml of fresh peripheral blood. Total RNA was extracted using Trizol reagent, and RNA quality was checked on an Agilent 2100 Bioanalyzer.

This clonotype has a count of ten or more. This receptor's antigen is unknown. Within one base of it there is no much larger clone, and no base qualities were kept. Material: peripheral blood. The sequence was collected from a woman under 30 with stable Graves' hyperthyroidism. Some clones in this sample may be carry-over from other donors' samples. Donor details come from another sample of the same person, matched by shared clones. Recombination linked TRBV5-1 to TRBJ1-1, with 8 bases in between that match TRBD1. The nucleotide sequence is given as TGCGCCAGCAGCCTGCACCAGGGGGCCTCTGAAGCTTTCTTT. Its coded protein is CASSLHQGASEAFF.